This is a list of T cell receptor beta chains from one sample in a study of control samples from healthy donors and cancer patients. Libraries were prepared by immunoSEQ multiplex PCR; TCRdb keeps only in-frame clonotypes and omits some of them. The table lists approximately 100,000 clones, about 89% of them singletons. The sequenced sample consisted of blood. All receptors come from a man in his thirties or forties in good health. Both conserved end residues are part of each CDR3. D genes are given only for firm matches. A row's size may be missing; if present it is once, few, many or a size class.

J gene	V gene	D gene	clone size	CDR3 protein	CDR3 DNA
TRBJ2-7	TRBV5-4	-	-	CASSQNSQGDEQYF	TGTGCCAGCAGCCAAAATTCTCAAGGGGACGAGCAGTACTTC
TRBJ2-1	TRBV5-8	-	-	CASSLAKQNNYNEQFF	TGTGCCAGCAGCTTGGCCAAACAGAATAACTACAATGAGCAGTTCTTC
TRBJ2-1	TRBV14	TRBD2	-	CARGGSYNEQFF	TGTGCCCGGGGGGGCTCCTACAATGAGCAGTTCTTC
TRBJ1-1	TRBV18	-	once	CASSKVESGTEAFF	TGTGCCAGCTCAAAAGTTGAATCGGGCACTGAAGCTTTCTTT
TRBJ1-5	TRBV7-8	-	few	CASSLAGVVGNQPQHF	TGTGCCAGCAGCTTAGCTGGCGTTGTAGGCAATCAGCCCCAGCATTTT
TRBJ1-2	TRBV28	-	once	CASSLGQNYGYTF	TGTGCCAGCAGCCTCGGACAAAACTATGGCTACACCTTC
TRBJ1-1	TRBV9	-	-	CASSVDSKVGPRAFF	TGTGCCAGCAGCGTAGACAGTAAGGTTGGGCCAAGAGCTTTCTTT
TRBJ2-3	TRBV5-4	-	-	CASNLGGAGTDTQYF	TGTGCCAGCAATTTGGGGGGGGCCGGCACAGATACGCAGTATTTT
TRBJ1-5	TRBV4-2	TRBD1	-	CASSQEPDRDNQPQHF	TGTGCCAGCAGCCAAGAACCGGACAGGGACAATCAGCCCCAGCATTTT
TRBJ1-2	TRBV21-1	-	once	CASSAPTGPGYTF	TGTGCCAGCAGCGCACCAACAGGGCCCGGCTACACCTTC
TRBJ1-1	TRBV27	-	-	CASRGRTEAFF	TGTGCCAGCCGTGGGCGAACTGAAGCTTTCTTT
TRBJ1-4	TRBV21-1	-	-	CASSLLGAPNEKLFF	TGTGCCAGCAGCCTTTTGGGGGCCCCTAATGAAAAACTGTTTTTT
TRBJ2-2	TRBV5-8	-	-	CASSLLMLNTGELFF	TGTGCCAGCAGCTTGCTCATGCTAAACACCGGGGAGCTGTTTTTT
TRBJ1-2	TRBV2	-	few	CASSEVADYGYTF	TGTGCCAGCAGTGAGGTGGCAGATTATGGCTACACCTTC
TRBJ2-7	TRBV27	-	-	CASSLGGGGSEQYF	TGTGCCAGCAGTTTAGGAGGGGGAGGAAGCGAGCAGTACTTC
TRBJ2-1	TRBV24-1	-	-	CATSSLWGGKDEQFF	TGTGCCACCAGTTCCCTCTGGGGGGGCAAGGATGAGCAGTTCTTC
TRBJ2-3	TRBV4-1	-	-	CASSQEGAQYF	TGCGCCAGCAGCCAAGAAGGGGCGCAGTATTTT
TRBJ2-3	TRBV27	TRBD1	-	CASSIRDRGASSTDTQYF	TGTGCCAGCAGTATCCGGGACAGGGGGGCCTCTAGCACAGATACGCAGTATTTT
TRBJ1-1	TRBV11-2	-	few	CASSPWGNTEAFF	TGTGCCAGCAGCCCCTGGGGGAACACTGAAGCTTTCTTT
TRBJ1-5	TRBV18	TRBD1	-	CASSPQTGGSNQPQHF	TGTGCCAGCTCGCCCCAGACAGGGGGTAGCAATCAGCCCCAGCATTTT
TRBJ1-4	TRBV4-1	-	few	CASSALVSATNEKLFF	TGCGCCAGCAGCGCCCTGGTCAGTGCAACTAATGAAAAACTGTTTTTT
TRBJ1-4	TRBV5-1	-	-	CASSLAGGNEKLFF	TGCGCCAGCAGCTTGGCGGGCGGTAATGAAAAACTGTTTTTT
TRBJ2-3	TRBV19	TRBD1	-	CASSIVLRTGSTDTQYF	TGTGCCAGTAGTATAGTTCTTAGGACAGGCAGCACAGATACGCAGTATTTT
TRBJ2-3	TRBV15	-	-	CATSRAGLDTQYF	TGTGCCACCAGCAGGGCGGGTTTAGATACGCAGTATTTT
TRBJ1-1	TRBV29-1	-	-	CSVEGPPEAFF	TGCAGCGTTGAGGGACCACCTGAAGCTTTCTTT
TRBJ2-5	TRBV7-2	-	-	CASSLAGGPRETQYF	TGTGCCAGCAGCTTAGCGGGGGGGCCCCGTGAGACCCAGTACTTC
TRBJ1-2	TRBV5-1	-	-	CASSLVGASNYGYTF	TGCGCCAGCAGCTTGGTTGGGGCCTCCAACTATGGCTACACCTTC
TRBJ1-1	TRBV20-1	TRBD1	-	CSASQGGNTEAFF	TGCAGTGCTAGTCAGGGGGGGAACACTGAAGCTTTCTTT
TRBJ2-1	TRBV6-6	-	-	CASSRPERYNEQFF	TGTGCCAGCAGCCGTCCTGAGAGGTACAATGAGCAGTTCTTC
TRBJ2-3	TRBV30	TRBD2	-	CAWSLRGGTDTQYF	TGTGCCTGGTCCCTCCGGGGGGGCACAGATACGCAGTATTTT
TRBJ1-1	TRBV27	-	-	CASSFGGANTEAFF	TGTGCCAGCAGTTTTGGGGGGGCTAACACTGAAGCTTTCTTT
TRBJ2-7	TRBV6-5	TRBD1	-	CASIGTGRNYEQYF	TGTGCCAGCATCGGGACAGGGCGAAACTACGAGCAGTACTTC
TRBJ2-5	TRBV2	TRBD1	-	CASTPNRGQGKTQYF	TGTGCCAGCACCCCAAACAGGGGGCAGGGAAAGACCCAGTACTTC
TRBJ2-1	TRBV10-1	TRBD1	-	CARSREGARSYNEQFF	TGCGCCCGCAGCCGAGAGGGGGCCCGCTCCTACAATGAGCAGTTCTTC
TRBJ2-4	TRBV12-3/TRBV12-4	TRBD1	-	CASSSDRGGIQYF	TGTGCCAGCAGCTCGGACAGGGGAGGCATTCAGTACTTC
TRBJ2-3	TRBV23-1	-	-	CASSQSPTKGTDTQYF	TGCGCCAGCAGTCAATCCCCCACCAAGGGGACAGATACGCAGTATTTT
TRBJ2-5	TRBV5-1	-	-	CASSRGAGQETQYF	TGCGCCAGCAGCCGGGGGGCCGGCCAAGAGACCCAGTACTTC
TRBJ1-1	TRBV18	TRBD1	-	CASSPGRDRVGYCWGWFMNTEAFF	TGTGCCAGCTCACCGGGCCGGGACAGGGTTGGTTACTGCTGGGGATGGTTTATGAACACTGAAGCTTTCTTT
TRBJ1-5	TRBV5-1	TRBD1	-	CASSLAAGGQPQHF	TGCGCCAGCAGCTTGGCGGCAGGGGGACAGCCCCAGCATTTT
TRBJ2-6	TRBV5-4	TRBD1	few	CASSSTGAGANVLTF	TGTGCCAGCAGCTCGACAGGGGCCGGGGCCAACGTCCTGACTTTC
TRBJ2-2	TRBV30	-	once	CAWSVGFGPTGELFF	TGTGCCTGGAGTGTTGGGTTTGGACCCACCGGGGAGCTGTTTTTT
TRBJ1-4	TRBV7-9	-	-	CASSSPRGPGTEKLFF	TGTGCCAGCAGCTCCCCGCGTGGACCGGGGACTGAAAAACTGTTTTTT
TRBJ1-2	TRBV18	-	-	CASSPRRDSDGYTF	TGTGCCAGCTCACCACGAAGGGATAGCGATGGCTACACCTTC
TRBJ1-1	TRBV19	TRBD1	-	CASRTGGTEAFF	TGTGCCAGTCGGACAGGGGGCACTGAAGCTTTCTTT
TRBJ2-1	TRBV5-1	TRBD2	-	CASSLLAGSYNEQFF	TGCGCCAGCAGCTTATTAGCGGGGTCCTACAATGAGCAGTTCTTC
TRBJ1-2	TRBV7-9	-	-	CASSLGETESNYGYTF	TGTGCCAGCAGCTTAGGTGAGACAGAGAGTAACTATGGCTACACCTTC
TRBJ1-1	TRBV19	-	-	CASTERTVNTEAFF	TGTGCCAGTACCGAGAGGACGGTGAACACTGAAGCTTTCTTT
TRBJ1-1	TRBV6-5	-	-	CASKATANTEAFF	TGTGCCAGCAAAGCTACAGCGAACACTGAAGCTTTCTTT
TRBJ1-4	TRBV5-5	-	-	CASNLGRSPTNEKLFF	TGTGCCAGCAACCTGGGGAGGTCCCCAACTAATGAAAAACTGTTTTTT
TRBJ2-5	TRBV7-9	TRBD2	-	CASSLGGASGDQETQYF	TGTGCCAGCAGCTTAGGCGGGGCTAGCGGGGACCAAGAGACCCAGTACTTC
TRBJ2-6	TRBV9	TRBD1	-	CASSVTRPGGSGANVLTF	TGTGCCAGCAGCGTAACAAGGCCAGGGGGCTCTGGGGCCAACGTCCTGACTTTC